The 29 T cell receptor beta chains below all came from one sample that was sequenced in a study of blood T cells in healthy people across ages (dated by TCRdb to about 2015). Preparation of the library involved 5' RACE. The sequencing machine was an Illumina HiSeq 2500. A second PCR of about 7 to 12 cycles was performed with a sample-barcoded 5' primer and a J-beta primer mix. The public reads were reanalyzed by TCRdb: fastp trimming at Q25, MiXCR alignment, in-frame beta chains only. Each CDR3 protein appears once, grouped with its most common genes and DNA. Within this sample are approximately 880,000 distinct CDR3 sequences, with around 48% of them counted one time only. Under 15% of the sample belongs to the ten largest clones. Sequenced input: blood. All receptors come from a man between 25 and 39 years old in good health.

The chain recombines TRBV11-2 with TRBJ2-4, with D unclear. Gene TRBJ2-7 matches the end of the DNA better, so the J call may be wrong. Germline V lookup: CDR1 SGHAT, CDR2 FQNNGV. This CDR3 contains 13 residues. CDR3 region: CASSFERAYEQYF. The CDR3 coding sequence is TGTGCCAGCAGCTTCGAGCGTGCCTACGAGCAGTACTTC.

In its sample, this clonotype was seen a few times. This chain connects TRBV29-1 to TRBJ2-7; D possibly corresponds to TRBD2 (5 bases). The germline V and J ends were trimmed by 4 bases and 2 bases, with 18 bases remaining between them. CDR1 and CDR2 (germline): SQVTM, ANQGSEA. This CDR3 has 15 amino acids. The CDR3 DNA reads TGCAGCGTTGTAGGGAGCGAAGAGAAGGCCTACGAGCAGTACTTC. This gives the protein CSVVGSEEKAYEQYF.

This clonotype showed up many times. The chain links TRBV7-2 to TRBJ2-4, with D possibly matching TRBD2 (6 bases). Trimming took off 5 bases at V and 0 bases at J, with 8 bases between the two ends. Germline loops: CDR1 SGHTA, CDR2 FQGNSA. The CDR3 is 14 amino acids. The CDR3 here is CASSPGLAKNIQYF. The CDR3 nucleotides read TGTGCCAGCAGCCCGGGACTAGCCAAAAACATTCAGTACTTC.

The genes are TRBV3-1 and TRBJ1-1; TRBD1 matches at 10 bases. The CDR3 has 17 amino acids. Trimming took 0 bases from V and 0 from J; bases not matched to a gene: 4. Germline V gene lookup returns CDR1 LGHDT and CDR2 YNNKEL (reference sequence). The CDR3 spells CASSQDSGTGVNTEAFF. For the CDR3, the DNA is TGTGCCAGCAGCCAAGATTCCGGGACAGGGGTGAACACTGAAGCTTTCTTT.

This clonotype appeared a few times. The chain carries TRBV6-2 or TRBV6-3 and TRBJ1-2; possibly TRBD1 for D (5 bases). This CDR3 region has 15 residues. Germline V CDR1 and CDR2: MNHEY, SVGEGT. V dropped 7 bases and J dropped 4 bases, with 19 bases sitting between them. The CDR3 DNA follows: TGTGCCAGCAATCCGGACACACTAAGAGGCTATGGCTACACCTTC. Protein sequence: CASNPDTLRGYGYTF.

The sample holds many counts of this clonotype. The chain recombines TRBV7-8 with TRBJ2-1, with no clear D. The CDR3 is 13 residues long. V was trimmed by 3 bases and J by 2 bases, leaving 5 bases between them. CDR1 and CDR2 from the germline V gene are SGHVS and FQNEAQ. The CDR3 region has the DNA TGTGCCAGCAGCTTGGCGGCCTACAATGAGCAGTTCTTC. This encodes CASSLAAYNEQFF.

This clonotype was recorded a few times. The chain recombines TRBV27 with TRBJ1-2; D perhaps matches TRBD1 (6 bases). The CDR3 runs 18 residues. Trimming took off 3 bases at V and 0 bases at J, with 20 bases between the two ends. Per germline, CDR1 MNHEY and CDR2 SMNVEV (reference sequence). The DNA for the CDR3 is TGTGCCAGCAGTTTTAGAGTCCAGGGGAGTAAAACTAACTATGGCTACACCTTC. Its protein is CASSFRVQGSKTNYGYTF.

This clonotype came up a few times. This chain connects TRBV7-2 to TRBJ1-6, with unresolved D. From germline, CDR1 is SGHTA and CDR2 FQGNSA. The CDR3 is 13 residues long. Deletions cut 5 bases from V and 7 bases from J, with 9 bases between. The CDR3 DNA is TGTGCCAGCAGCCCGGCCCCCAATTCACCCCTCCACTTT. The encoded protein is CASSPAPNSPLHF. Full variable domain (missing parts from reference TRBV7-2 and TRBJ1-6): GAGVSQSPSNKVTEKGKDVELRCDPISGHTALYWYRQSLGQGLEFLIYFQGNSAPDKSGLPSDRFSAERTGGSVSTLTIQRTQQEDSAVYLCASSPAPNSPLHFGNGTRLTVT.

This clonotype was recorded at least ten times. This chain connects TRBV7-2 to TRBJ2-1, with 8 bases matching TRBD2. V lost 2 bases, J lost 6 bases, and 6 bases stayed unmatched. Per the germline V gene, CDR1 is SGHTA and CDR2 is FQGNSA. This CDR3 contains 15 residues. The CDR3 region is CASSLRGGIINEQFF. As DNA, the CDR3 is TGTGCCAGCAGCTTACGGGGGGGCATAATCAATGAGCAGTTCTTC.

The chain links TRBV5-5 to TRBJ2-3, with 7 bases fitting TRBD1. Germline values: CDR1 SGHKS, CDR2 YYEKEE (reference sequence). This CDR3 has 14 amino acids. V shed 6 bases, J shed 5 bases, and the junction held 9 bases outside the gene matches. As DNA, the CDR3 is TGTGCCAGCACCATAAGACAGGGACAAGATACGCAGTATTTT. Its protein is CASTIRQGQDTQYF.

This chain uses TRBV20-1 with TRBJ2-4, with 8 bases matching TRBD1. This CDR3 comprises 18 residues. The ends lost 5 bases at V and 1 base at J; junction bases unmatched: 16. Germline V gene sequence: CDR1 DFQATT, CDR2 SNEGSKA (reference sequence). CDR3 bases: TGCAGTGCTGAGCCAGGGGGCGCAAGATTTATGGCCAAAAACATTCAGTACTTC. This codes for CSAEPGGARFMAKNIQYF.

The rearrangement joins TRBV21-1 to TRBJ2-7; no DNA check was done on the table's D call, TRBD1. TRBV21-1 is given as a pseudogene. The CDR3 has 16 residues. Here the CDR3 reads CASSRARRGHSYEQYF. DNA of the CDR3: TGTGCCAGCAGCAGAGCGCGCAGGGGTCACTCCTACGAGCAGTACTTC.

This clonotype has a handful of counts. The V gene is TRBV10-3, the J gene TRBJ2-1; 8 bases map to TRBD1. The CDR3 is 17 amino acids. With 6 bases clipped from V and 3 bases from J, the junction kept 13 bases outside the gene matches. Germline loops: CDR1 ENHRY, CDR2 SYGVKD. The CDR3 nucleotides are TGTGCCATCAGGAGAAAACCGGGACAGGAGAGCTACAATGAGCAGTTCTTC. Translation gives CAIRRKPGQESYNEQFF.

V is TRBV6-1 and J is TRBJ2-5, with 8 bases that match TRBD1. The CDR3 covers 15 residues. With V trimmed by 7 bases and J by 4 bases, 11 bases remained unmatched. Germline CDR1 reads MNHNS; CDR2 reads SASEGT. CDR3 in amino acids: CASTQNRGSGETQYF. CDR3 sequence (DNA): TGTGCCAGCACGCAAAACAGGGGGTCAGGAGAGACCCAGTACTTC.

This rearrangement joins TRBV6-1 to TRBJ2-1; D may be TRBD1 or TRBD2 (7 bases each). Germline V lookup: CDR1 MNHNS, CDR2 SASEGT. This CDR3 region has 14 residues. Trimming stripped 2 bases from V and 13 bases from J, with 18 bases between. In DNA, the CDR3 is TGTGCCAGCAGTGAAATGACAGGGAGGGAGACCCAGTTCTTC. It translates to CASSEMTGRETQFF.

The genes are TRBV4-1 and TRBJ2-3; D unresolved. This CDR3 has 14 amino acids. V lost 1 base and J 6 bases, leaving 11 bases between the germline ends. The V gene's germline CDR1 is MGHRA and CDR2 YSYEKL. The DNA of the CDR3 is TGCGCCAGCAGCCAAGGGTACAGCTGGGATACGCAGTATTTT. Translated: CASSQGYSWDTQYF.

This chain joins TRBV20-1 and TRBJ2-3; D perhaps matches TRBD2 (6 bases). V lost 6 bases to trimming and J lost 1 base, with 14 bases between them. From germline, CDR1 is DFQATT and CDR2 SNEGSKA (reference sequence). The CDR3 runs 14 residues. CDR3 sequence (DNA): TGCAGTGCGGAGGGGTCCGAGCGCACAGATACGCAGTATTTT. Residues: CSAEGSERTDTQYF.

Here the CDR3 reads CASSKVQTALYTQYF. CDR3 DNA: TGTGCCAGCAGTAAGGTCCAGACAGCATTATATACGCAGTATTTT. The rearrangement uses TRBV12-3 or TRBV12-4 and TRBJ2-3; a weak D match, TRBD1 (5 bases). The CDR3 totals 15 residues. Deletions cut 5 bases from V and 7 bases from J, with 19 bases between.

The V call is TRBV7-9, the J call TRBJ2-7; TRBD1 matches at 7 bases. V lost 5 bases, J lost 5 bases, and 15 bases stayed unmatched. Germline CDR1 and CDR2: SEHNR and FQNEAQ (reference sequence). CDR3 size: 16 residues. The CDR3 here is CASSPDETGLVDEQYF. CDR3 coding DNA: TGTGCCAGCAGCCCTGATGAGACAGGGTTGGTGGACGAGCAGTACTTC. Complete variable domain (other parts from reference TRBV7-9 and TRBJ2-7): DTGVSQNPRHKITKRGQNVTFRCDPISEHNRLYWYRQTLGQGPEFLTYFQNEAQLEKSRLLSDRFSAERPKGSFSTLEIQRTEQGDSAMYLCASSPDETGLVDEQYFGPGTRLTVT.

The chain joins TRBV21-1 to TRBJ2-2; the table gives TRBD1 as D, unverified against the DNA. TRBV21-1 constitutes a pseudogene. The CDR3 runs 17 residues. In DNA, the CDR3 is TGTGCCAGCAAAGGGGTAGACCCCTTTGCGAACACCGGGGAGCTGTTTTTT. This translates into CASKGVDPFANTGELFF.

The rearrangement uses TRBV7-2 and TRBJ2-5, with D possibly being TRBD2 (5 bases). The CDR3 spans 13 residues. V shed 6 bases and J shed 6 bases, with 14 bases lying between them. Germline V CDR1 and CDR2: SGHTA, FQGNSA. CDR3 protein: CASRLGGPQTQYF. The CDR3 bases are TGTGCCAGCAGGCTAGGAGGTCCTCAGACCCAGTACTTC.

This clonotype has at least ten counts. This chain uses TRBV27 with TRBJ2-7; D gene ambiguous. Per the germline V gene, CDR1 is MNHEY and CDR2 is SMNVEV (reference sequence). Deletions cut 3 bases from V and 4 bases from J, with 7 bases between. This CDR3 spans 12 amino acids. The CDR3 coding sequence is TGTGCCAGCAGTTTTGTAGGTTACGAGCAGTACTTC. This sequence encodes CASSFVGYEQYF.

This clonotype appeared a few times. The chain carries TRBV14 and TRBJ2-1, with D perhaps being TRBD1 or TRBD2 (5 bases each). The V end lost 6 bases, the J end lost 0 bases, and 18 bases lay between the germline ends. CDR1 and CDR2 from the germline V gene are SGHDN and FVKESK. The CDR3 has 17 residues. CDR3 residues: CASSLGLGRSSYNEQFF. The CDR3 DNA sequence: TGTGCCAGCAGTCTCGGACTGGGGCGGAGCTCCTACAATGAGCAGTTCTTC.

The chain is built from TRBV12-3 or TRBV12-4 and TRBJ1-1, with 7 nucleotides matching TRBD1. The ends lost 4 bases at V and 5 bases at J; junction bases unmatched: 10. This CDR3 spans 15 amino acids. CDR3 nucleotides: TGTGCCAGCAGTTCCCCCAGGGGGAGAGTAACTGAAGCTTTCTTT. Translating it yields CASSSPRGRVTEAFF.

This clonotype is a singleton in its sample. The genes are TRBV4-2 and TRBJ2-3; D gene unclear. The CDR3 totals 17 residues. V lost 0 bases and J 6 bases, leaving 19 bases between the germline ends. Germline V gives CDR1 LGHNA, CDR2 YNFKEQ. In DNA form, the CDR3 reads TGTGCCAGCAGCCAAGACTACGGACGAGCCTTGGTGGATACGCAGTATTTT. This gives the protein CASSQDYGRALVDTQYF.

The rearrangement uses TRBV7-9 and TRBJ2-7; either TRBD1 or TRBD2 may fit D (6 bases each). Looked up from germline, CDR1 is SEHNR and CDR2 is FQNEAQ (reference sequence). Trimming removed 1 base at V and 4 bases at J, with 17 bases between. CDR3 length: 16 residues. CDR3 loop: CASSLVGAGDSYEQYF. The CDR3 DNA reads TGTGCCAGCAGCTTAGTCGGGGCAGGGGACTCATACGAGCAGTACTTC.

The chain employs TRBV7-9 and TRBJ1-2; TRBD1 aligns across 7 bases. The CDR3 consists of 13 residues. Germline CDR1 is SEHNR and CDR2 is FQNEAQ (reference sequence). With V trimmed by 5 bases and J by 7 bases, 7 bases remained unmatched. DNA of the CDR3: TGTGCCAGCAGCCAGGGGGGTTCTGGTGGCTACACCTTC. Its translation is CASSQGGSGGYTF.

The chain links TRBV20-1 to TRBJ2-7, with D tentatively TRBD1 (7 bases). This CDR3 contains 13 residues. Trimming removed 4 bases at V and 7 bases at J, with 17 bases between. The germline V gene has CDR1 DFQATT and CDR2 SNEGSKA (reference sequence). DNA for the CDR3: TGCAGTGCTAAGCAGGGGGGATTGTATGAGCAGTACTTC. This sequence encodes CSAKQGGLYEQYF.

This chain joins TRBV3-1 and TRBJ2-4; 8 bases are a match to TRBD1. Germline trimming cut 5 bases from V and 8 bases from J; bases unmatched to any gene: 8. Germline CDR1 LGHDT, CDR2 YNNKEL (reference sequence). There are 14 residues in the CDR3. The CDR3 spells CASSRQGSMDIQYF. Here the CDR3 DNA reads TGTGCCAGCAGCAGACAGGGGTCAATGGACATTCAGTACTTC. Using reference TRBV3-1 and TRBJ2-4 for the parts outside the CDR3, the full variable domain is DTAVSQTPKYLVTQMGNDKSIKCEQNLGHDTMYWYKQDSKKFLKIMFSYNNKELIINETVPNRFSPKSPDKAHLNLHINSLELGDSAVYFCASSRQGSMDIQYFGAGTRLSVL.